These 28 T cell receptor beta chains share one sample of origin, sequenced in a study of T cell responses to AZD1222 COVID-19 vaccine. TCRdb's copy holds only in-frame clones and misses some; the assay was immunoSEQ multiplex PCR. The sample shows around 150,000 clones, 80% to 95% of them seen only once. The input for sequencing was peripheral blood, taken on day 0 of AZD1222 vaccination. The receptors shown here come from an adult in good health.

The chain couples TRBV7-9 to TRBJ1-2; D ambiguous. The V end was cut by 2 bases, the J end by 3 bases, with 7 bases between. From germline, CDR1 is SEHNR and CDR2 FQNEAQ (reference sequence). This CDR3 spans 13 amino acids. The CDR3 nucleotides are TGTGCCAGCAGCTTATCCCAGGACTATGGCTACACCTTC. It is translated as CASSLSQDYGYTF.

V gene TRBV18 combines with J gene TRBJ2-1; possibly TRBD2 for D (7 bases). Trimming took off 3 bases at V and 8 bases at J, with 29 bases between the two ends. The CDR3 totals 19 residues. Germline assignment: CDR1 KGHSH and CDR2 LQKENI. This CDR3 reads CASSPSILEGGARVYEQFF. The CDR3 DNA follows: TGTGCCAGCTCACCGTCTATACTTGAGGGGGGGGCACGCGTATATGAGCAGTTCTTC.

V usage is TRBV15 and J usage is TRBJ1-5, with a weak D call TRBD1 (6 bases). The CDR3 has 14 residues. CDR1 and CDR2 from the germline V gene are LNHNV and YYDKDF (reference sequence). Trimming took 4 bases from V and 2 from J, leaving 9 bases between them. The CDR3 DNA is TGTGCCACCAGCACTAGACAGGGCAATCAGCCCCAGCATTTT. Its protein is CATSTRQGNQPQHF. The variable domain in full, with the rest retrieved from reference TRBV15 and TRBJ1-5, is DAMVIQNPRYQVTQFGKPVTLSCSQTLNHNVMYWYQQKSSQAPKLLFHYYDKDFNNEADTPDNFQSRRPNTSFCFLDIRSPGLGDTAMYLCATSTRQGNQPQHFGDGTRLSIL.

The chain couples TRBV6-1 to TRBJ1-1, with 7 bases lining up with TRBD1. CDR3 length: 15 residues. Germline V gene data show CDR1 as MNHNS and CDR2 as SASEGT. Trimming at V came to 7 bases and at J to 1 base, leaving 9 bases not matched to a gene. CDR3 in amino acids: CASKRDSPSNTEAFF. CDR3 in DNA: TGTGCCAGCAAAAGGGACAGCCCCTCGAACACTGAAGCTTTCTTT.

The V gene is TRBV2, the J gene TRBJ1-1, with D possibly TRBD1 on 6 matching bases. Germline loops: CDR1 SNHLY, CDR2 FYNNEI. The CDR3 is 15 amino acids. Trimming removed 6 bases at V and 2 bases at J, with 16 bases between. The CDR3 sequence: CASRPTDSLNTEAFF. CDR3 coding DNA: TGTGCCAGCAGGCCCACGGACAGCCTCAACACTGAAGCTTTCTTT.

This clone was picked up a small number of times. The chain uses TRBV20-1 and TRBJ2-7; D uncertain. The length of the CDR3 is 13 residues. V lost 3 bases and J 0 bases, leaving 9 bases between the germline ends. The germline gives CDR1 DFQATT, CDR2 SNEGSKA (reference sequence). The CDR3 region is CSASNGPSYEQYF. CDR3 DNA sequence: TGCAGTGCTAGTAACGGGCCCTCCTACGAGCAGTACTTC.

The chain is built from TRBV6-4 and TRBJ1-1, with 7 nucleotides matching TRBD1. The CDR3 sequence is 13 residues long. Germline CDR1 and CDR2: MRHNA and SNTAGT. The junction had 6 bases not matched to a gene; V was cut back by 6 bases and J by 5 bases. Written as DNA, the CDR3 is TGTGCCAGCAGAGGGACAGTGGGGACTGAAGCTTTCTTT. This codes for CASRGTVGTEAFF.

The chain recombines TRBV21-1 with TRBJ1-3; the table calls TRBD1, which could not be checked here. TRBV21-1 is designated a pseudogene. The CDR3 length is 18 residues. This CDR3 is CASSKGTGEGTDGNTIYF. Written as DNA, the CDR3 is TGTGCCAGCAGCAAAGGGACAGGGGAAGGCACGGATGGAAACACCATATATTTT.

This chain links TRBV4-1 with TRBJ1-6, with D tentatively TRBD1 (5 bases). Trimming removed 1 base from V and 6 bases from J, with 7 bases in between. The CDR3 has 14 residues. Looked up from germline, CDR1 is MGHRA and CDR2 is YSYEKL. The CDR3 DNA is TGCGCCAGCAGCCAAGGGGGCTTTAATTCACCCCTCCACTTT. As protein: CASSQGGFNSPLHF.

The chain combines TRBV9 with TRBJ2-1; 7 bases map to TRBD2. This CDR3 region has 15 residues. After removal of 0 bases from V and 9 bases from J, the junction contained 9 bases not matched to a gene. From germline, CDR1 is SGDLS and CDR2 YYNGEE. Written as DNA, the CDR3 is TGTGCCAGCAGCGTAGAGGGGAGGGCGGGCCGTGAGCAGTTCTTC. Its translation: CASSVEGRAGREQFF.

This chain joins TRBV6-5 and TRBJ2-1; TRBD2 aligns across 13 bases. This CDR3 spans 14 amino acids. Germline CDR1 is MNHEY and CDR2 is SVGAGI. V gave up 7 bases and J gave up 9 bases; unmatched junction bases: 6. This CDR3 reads CASTLAGGQREQFF. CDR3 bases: TGTGCCAGCACACTAGCGGGAGGGCAACGTGAGCAGTTCTTC.

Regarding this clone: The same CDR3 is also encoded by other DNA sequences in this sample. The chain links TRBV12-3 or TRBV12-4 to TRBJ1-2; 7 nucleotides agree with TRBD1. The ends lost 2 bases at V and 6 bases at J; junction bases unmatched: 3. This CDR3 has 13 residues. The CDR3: CASSLSGGDGYTF. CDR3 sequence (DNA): TGTGCCAGCAGTTTATCAGGGGGAGATGGCTACACCTTC.

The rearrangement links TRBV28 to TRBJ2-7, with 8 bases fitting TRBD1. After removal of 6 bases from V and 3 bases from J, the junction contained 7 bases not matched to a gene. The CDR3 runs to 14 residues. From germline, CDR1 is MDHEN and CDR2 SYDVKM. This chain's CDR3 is CASSASGTGYEQYF. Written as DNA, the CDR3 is TGTGCCAGCAGCGCGTCCGGGACAGGCTACGAGCAGTACTTC.

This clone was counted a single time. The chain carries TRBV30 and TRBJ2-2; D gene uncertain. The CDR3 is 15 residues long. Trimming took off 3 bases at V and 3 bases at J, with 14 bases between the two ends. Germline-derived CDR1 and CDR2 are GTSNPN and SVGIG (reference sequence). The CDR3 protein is CAWSAADADTGELFF. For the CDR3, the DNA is TGTGCCTGGAGCGCCGCGGACGCAGACACCGGGGAGCTGTTTTTT.

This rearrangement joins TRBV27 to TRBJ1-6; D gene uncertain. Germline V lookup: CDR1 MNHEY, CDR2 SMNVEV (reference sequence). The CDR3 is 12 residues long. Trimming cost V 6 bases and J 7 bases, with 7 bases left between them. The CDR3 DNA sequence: TGTGCCAGCAGCAAAGGGAATTCACCCCTCCACTTT. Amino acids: CASSKGNSPLHF.

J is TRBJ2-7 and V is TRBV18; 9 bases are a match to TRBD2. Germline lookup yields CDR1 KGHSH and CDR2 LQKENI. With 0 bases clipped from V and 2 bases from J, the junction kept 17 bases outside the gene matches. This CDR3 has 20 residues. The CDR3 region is CASSPPNLTPTSGKTYEQYF. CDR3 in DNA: TGTGCCAGCTCACCACCGAACCTGACCCCGACTAGCGGTAAAACCTACGAGCAGTACTTC.

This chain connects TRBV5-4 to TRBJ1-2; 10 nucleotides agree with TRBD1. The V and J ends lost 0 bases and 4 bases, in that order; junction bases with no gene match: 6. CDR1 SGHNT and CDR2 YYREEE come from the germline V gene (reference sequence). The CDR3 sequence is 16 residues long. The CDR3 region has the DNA TGTGCCAGCAGCTTGGGCGGGACAGGGGTTGGCTATGGCTACACCTTC. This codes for CASSLGGTGVGYGYTF.

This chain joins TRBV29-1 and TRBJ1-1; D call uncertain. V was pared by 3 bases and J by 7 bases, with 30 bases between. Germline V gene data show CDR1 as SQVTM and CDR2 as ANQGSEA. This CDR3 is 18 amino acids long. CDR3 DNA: TGCAGCGTTGATCTGGCCTGGGGTCTCCTCTCTACGGAGAGTGAAGCTTTCTTT. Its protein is CSVDLAWGLLSTESEAFF.

CDR3 nucleotide sequence: TGTGCCAGCAGCTTAGATCTTCGCGGGACCCAGTACTTC. Amino acids: CASSLDLRGTQYF. The V gene is TRBV11-2, the J gene TRBJ2-5; D is uncertain. CDR1 and CDR2 (germline): SGHAT, FQNNGV. V was shortened by 0 bases and J by 7 bases, with 9 bases between the two germline ends. The CDR3 spans 13 residues. Full variable domain (remainder filled in from reference TRBV11-2 and TRBJ2-5): EAGVAQSPRYKIIEKRQSVAFWCNPISGHATLYWYQQILGQGPKLLIQFQNNGVVDDSQLPKDRFSAERLKGVDSTLKIQPAKLEDSAVYLCASSLDLRGTQYFGPGTRLLVL.

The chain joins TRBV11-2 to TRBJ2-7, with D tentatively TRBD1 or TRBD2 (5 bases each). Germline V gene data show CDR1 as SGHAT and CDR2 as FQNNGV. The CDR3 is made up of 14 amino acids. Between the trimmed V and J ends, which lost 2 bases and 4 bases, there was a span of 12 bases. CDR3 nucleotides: TGTGCCAGCAGCTTACTACGGGGCCCTTACGAGCAGTACTTC. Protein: CASSLLRGPYEQYF.

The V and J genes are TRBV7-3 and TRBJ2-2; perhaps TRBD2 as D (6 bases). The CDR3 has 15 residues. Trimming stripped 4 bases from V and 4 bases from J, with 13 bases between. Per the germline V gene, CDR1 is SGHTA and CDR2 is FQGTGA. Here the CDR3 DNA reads TGTGCCAGCAGCTCCGGAGGGCCGGGCACCGGGGAGCTGTTTTTT. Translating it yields CASSSGGPGTGELFF.

CDR3 sequence: CSALRNTEAFF. The CDR3 DNA sequence: TGCAGTGCTCTAAGGAACACTGAAGCTTTCTTT. The chain combines TRBV20-1 with TRBJ1-1; no definite D call. Trimming removed 5 bases at V and 1 base at J, with 5 bases between. Germline V gene sequence: CDR1 DFQATT, CDR2 SNEGSKA (reference sequence). The CDR3 is made up of 11 amino acids.

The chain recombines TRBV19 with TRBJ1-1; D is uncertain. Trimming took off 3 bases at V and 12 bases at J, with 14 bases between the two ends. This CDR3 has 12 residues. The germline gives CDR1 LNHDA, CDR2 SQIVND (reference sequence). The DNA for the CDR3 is TGTGCCAGTAGTATGGTGGGGAGTGGCCCTTTCTTT. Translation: CASSMVGSGPFF.

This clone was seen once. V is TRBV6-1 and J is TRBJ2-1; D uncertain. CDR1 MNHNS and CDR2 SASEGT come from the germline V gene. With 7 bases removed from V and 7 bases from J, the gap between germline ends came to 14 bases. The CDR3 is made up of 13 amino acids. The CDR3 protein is CASTDFEANEQFF. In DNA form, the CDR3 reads TGTGCCAGCACCGACTTCGAGGCAAATGAGCAGTTCTTC.

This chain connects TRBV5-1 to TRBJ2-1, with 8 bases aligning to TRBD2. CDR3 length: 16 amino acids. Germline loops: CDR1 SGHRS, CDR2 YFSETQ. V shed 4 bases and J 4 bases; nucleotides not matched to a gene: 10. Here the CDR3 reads CASSLQAGVRYNEQFF. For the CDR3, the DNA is TGCGCCAGCAGCCTTCAAGCGGGAGTTCGATACAATGAGCAGTTCTTC.

The CDR3 loop is CASSIGQAASGNTIYF. The CDR3 nucleotides are TGTGCCAGCTCAATCGGACAGGCCGCCTCTGGAAACACCATATATTTT. The chain is built from TRBV18 and TRBJ1-3; TRBD1 agrees at 7 bases. Looked up from germline, CDR1 is KGHSH and CDR2 is LQKENI. The CDR3 is made up of 16 amino acids. V lost 5 bases to trimming and J lost 0 bases; unmatched junction nucleotides: 7. The full variable domain, its missing parts supplied by reference TRBV18 and TRBJ1-3, is NAGVMQNPRHLVRRRGQEARLRCSPMKGHSHVYWYRQLPEEGLKFMVYLQKENIIDESGMPKERFSAEFPKEGPSILRIQQVVRGDSAAYFCASSIGQAASGNTIYFGEGSWLTVV.

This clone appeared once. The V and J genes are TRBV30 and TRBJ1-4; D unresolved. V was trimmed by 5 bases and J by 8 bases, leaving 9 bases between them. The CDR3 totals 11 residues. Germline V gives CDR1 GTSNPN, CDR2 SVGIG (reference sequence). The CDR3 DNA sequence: TGTGCCTGGGACTCGAGCGAAAAACTGTTTTTT. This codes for CAWDSSEKLFF.

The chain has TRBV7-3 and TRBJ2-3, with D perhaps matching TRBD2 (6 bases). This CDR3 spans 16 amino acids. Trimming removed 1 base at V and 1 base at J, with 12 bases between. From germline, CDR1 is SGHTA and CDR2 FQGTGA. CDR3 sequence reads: CASSLRRVAGTDTQYF. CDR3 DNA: TGTGCCAGCAGCTTAAGGAGGGTAGCGGGCACAGATACGCAGTATTTT.